These 21 T cell receptor beta chains were all obtained from the same sample, sequenced in a study of blood T cell repertoires in COVID-19. TCRdb keeps only in-frame clones here, not all; method: immunoSEQ multiplex PCR. The data hold fewer than 250,000 clones, with over 70% observed a single time. Sequenced sample: peripheral blood. The receptors originated from a man over 45 with active or convalescent COVID-19.

This clone was seen more than once but under ten times. The rearrangement uses TRBV11-3 and TRBJ2-2; perhaps TRBD2 as D (5 bases). This CDR3 contains 13 residues. V lost 5 bases and J 7 bases, leaving 11 bases between the germline ends. Germline CDR1 SGHNT, CDR2 YENEEA. Here the CDR3 reads CASSIFRDGELFF. The CDR3 nucleotides read TGTGCCAGCAGCATCTTTCGGGACGGGGAGCTGTTTTTT.

This chain joins TRBV29-1 and TRBJ2-5, with 10 bases identical to TRBD1. J was trimmed by 1 base and V by 6 bases; bases with no gene match: 8. Germline CDR1 and CDR2: SQVTM and ANQGSEA. The CDR3 has 15 residues. CDR3 protein: CSVHRTGGVQETQYF. The CDR3 DNA follows: TGCAGCGTGCATCGGACAGGGGGAGTCCAAGAGACCCAGTACTTC.

The CDR3 DNA reads TGTGCCAGCAGGGACAGTCCAAACTATGGCTACACCTTC. It specifies CASRDSPNYGYTF. J is TRBJ1-2 and V is TRBV9; a weak D match, TRBD1 (6 bases). V lost 5 bases and J lost 2, with 10 bases in between. Germline assignment: CDR1 SGDLS and CDR2 YYNGEE. CDR3 length: 13 residues.

V usage is TRBV29-1 and J usage is TRBJ2-3, with 7 bases lining up with TRBD1. This CDR3 comprises 15 residues. J gave up 6 bases and V 3 bases, and 12 bases lay outside the gene matches. The germline gives CDR1 SQVTM, CDR2 ANQGSEA. The CDR3 loop reads CSVEGRQGTMDTQYF. The CDR3 coding sequence is TGCAGCGTTGAGGGTAGACAGGGTACGATGGATACGCAGTATTTT.

The chain carries TRBV30 and TRBJ2-7, with a weak D call TRBD1 (6 bases). Germline CDR1 reads GTSNPN; CDR2 reads SVGIG (reference sequence). Trimming cost V 4 bases and J 0 bases, with 13 bases left between them. The CDR3 spans 14 residues. CDR3 sequence (DNA): TGTGCCTGGAACAGAGGGGGAATCTCCTACGAGCAGTACTTC. Translated, it gives CAWNRGGISYEQYF.

V is TRBV30 and J is TRBJ2-7; 9 nucleotides line up with TRBD1. Germline trimming cut 0 bases from V and 8 bases from J; bases unmatched to any gene: 11. CDR3 length equals 15 residues. CDR1 and CDR2 (germline): GTSNPN, SVGIG (reference sequence). CDR3 region: CAWSVPTGGENKQYF. The DNA for the CDR3 is TGTGCCTGGAGTGTACCGACAGGGGGTGAAAACAAGCAGTACTTC. The full variable domain, completed using reference TRBV30 and TRBJ2-7, is SQTIHQWPATLVQPVGSPLSLECTVEGTSNPNLYWYRQAAGRGLQLLFYSVGIGQISSEVPQNLSASRPQDRQFILSSKKLLLSDSGFYLCAWSVPTGGENKQYFGPGTRLTVT.

The chain links TRBV7-6 to TRBJ1-2; 7 bases line up with TRBD1. The CDR3 covers 16 residues. V shed 0 bases and J 0 bases; nucleotides not matched to a gene: 4. Germline CDR1 and CDR2: SGHVS and FNYEAQ. The CDR3 coding sequence is TGTGCCAGCAGCTTAGCGGCCAGGGGGACTAACTATGGCTACACCTTC. Its protein is CASSLAARGTNYGYTF. Full variable domain (missing parts from reference TRBV7-6 and TRBJ1-2): GAGVSQSPRYKVTKRGQDVALRCDPISGHVSLYWYRQALGQGPEFLTYFNYEAQQDKSGLPNDRFSAERPEGSISTLTIQRTEQRDSAMYRCASSLAARGTNYGYTFGSGTRLTVV.

This chain connects TRBV19 to TRBJ2-7; 9 positions agree with TRBD1. CDR1 is LNHDA and CDR2 is SQIVND in the germline V gene (reference sequence). With 7 bases clipped from V and 3 bases from J, the junction kept 7 bases outside the gene matches. The CDR3 loop spans 14 amino acids. In DNA, the CDR3 is TGTGCCAGTACCGGGACAGGGAATTTCTACGAGCAGTACTTC. This encodes CASTGTGNFYEQYF.

A single count supports this clone. V gene TRBV19 combines with J gene TRBJ1-5; TRBD1 aligns across 7 bases. V was pared by 6 bases and J by 3 bases, with 8 bases of the junction left unmatched. Germline V lookup: CDR1 LNHDA, CDR2 SQIVND (reference sequence). The CDR3 sequence is 15 residues long. CDR3 DNA: TGTGCCAGTAGCCCAGGGACAGCCAACAATCAGCCCCAGCATTTT. It is translated as CASSPGTANNQPQHF. Looking up the rest from reference TRBV19 and TRBJ1-5 gives the full variable domain: DGGITQSPKYLFRKEGQNVTLSCEQNLNHDAMYWYRQDPGQGLRLIYYSQIVNDFQKGDIAEGYSVSREKKESFPLTVTSAQKNPTAFYLCASSPGTANNQPQHFGDGTRLSIL.

The rearrangement uses TRBV4-3 and TRBJ1-3, with 8 nucleotides matching TRBD1. The CDR3 has 16 amino acids. Germline V gene data show CDR1 as LGHNA and CDR2 as YSLEER. J was trimmed by 2 bases and V by 0 bases; bases with no gene match: 3. The CDR3 DNA reads as TGCGCCAGCAGCCAAGACGCGACAGGGGCTGGAAACACCATATATTTT. Encoded protein: CASSQDATGAGNTIYF.

V usage is TRBV5-1 and J usage is TRBJ1-3; the D gene is possibly TRBD1 (5 bases). The CDR3 contains 16 residues. Germline V lookup: CDR1 SGHRS, CDR2 YFSETQ. The V gene lost 4 bases and the J gene lost 4 bases, with 18 bases spanning the gap. As DNA, the CDR3 is TGCGCCAGCAGCATATCCTCAACGGCAGGGGGAAACACCATATATTTT. Its translation: CASSISSTAGGNTIYF.

The J gene is TRBJ2-1, the V gene TRBV3-1 (or the pseudogene TRBV3-2); TRBD1 is a possible D gene (5 bases). CDR1 and CDR2 (germline): LGHDT, YNNKEL (reference sequence). V was shortened by 4 bases and J by 10 bases, with 8 bases between the two germline ends. The CDR3 has 11 amino acids. CDR3 in DNA: TGTGCCAGCAGCCTGACAGAGGAGCAGTTCTTC. It is translated as CASSLTEEQFF.

J is TRBJ1-2 and V is TRBV7-9; D ambiguous. V was shortened by 5 bases and J by 3 bases, with 10 bases between the two germline ends. The CDR3 runs 13 residues. Germline CDR1 reads SEHNR; CDR2 reads FQNEAQ (reference sequence). Written as DNA, the CDR3 is TGTGCCAGCAGCCCGGGTTCACACTATGGCTACACCTTC. Translated, it gives CASSPGSHYGYTF. Full variable domain (missing parts from reference TRBV7-9 and TRBJ1-2): DTGVSQNPRHKITKRGQNVTFRCDPISEHNRLYWYRQTLGQGPEFLTYFQNEAQLEKSRLLSDRFSAERPKGSFSTLEIQRTEQGDSAMYLCASSPGSHYGYTFGSGTRLTVV.

This rearrangement joins TRBV29-1 to TRBJ2-5; the D gene is possibly TRBD1 (7 bases). This CDR3 is 13 amino acids long. The germline gives CDR1 SQVTM, CDR2 ANQGSEA. Between the trimmed V and J ends, which lost 7 bases and 5 bases, there was a span of 17 bases. CDR3 protein: CSADRVEGETQYF. The CDR3 DNA is TGCAGCGCTGACAGGGTGGAGGGGGAGACCCAGTACTTC.

V is TRBV18 and J is TRBJ1-1; 9 positions agree with TRBD1. Germline V CDR1 and CDR2: KGHSH, LQKENI. The CDR3 contains 13 residues. Germline trimming cut 3 bases from V and 5 bases from J; bases unmatched to any gene: 1. CDR3 DNA: TGTGCCAGCTCACCTGACAGGGGGACTGAAGCTTTCTTT. It translates to CASSPDRGTEAFF.

V is TRBV5-5 and J is TRBJ1-2, with 7 bases matching TRBD1. V lost 4 bases, J lost 1 base, and 19 bases stayed unmatched. From germline, CDR1 is SGHKS and CDR2 YYEKEE (reference sequence). The CDR3 has 19 amino acids. CDR3: CASSPTFRDRVVVNYGYTF. Here the CDR3 DNA reads TGTGCCAGCAGCCCCACATTCCGCGACAGGGTAGTAGTTAACTATGGCTACACCTTC.

As DNA, the CDR3 is TGTGCCAGCAGCCCGGGGGACAGGGTGAGCAATCAGCCCCAGCATTTT. This encodes CASSPGDRVSNQPQHF. The chain recombines TRBV7-9 with TRBJ1-5; 9 bases are shared with TRBD1. The CDR3 extends over 16 amino acids. CDR1 and CDR2 (germline): SEHNR, FQNEAQ (reference sequence). Trimming took 5 bases from V and 1 from J; bases not matched to a gene: 6. The whole variable domain, remainder taken from reference TRBV7-9 and TRBJ1-5, is DTGVSQNPRHKITKRGQNVTFRCDPISEHNRLYWYRQTLGQGPEFLTYFQNEAQLEKSRLLSDRFSAERPKGSFSTLEIQRTEQGDSAMYLCASSPGDRVSNQPQHFGDGTRLSIL.

This chain links TRBV19 with TRBJ2-7; D is perhaps TRBD2 (5 bases). The V gene's germline CDR1 is LNHDA and CDR2 SQIVND (reference sequence). V lost 3 bases to trimming and J lost 1 base, with 13 bases between them. CDR3 length: 15 residues. The CDR3 region is CASSIRSGSSYEQYF. The CDR3 coding sequence is TGTGCCAGTAGTATCCGGAGCGGTAGTTCCTACGAGCAGTACTTC.

The V and J genes are TRBV5-1 and TRBJ1-6; the D gene is possibly TRBD1 (5 bases). The V gene lost 0 bases and the J gene lost 10 bases, with 11 bases spanning the gap. Per germline, CDR1 SGHRS and CDR2 YFSETQ. The CDR3 is 14 amino acids. The CDR3 nucleotides read TGCGCCAGCAGCTTGGCCGGGGGGTGGTCACCCCTCCACTTT. Amino acid sequence: CASSLAGGWSPLHF.

The genes are TRBV5-1 and TRBJ1-1; D might be TRBD1 (5 bases). Trimming took off 4 bases at V and 4 bases at J, with 17 bases between the two ends. Germline V gene sequence: CDR1 SGHRS, CDR2 YFSETQ. CDR3 size: 15 residues. The CDR3 protein is CASSPGEGQGTEAFF. In nucleotides, the CDR3 is TGCGCCAGCAGCCCCGGGGAGGGGCAGGGCACTGAAGCTTTCTTT.

The V and J genes are TRBV5-1 and TRBJ2-7; 8 nucleotides line up with TRBD1. This CDR3 region has 14 residues. The junction had 8 bases not matched to a gene; V was cut back by 0 bases and J by 9 bases. CDR1 and CDR2 (germline): SGHRS, YFSETQ. In DNA form, the CDR3 reads TGCGCCAGCAGCTTGGCCGACAGGGGCGATGCGCAGTACTTC. Its translation: CASSLADRGDAQYF.